Below, one T cell receptor (beta chain) is given with its context. Its antigen remains unknown. One junction end does not reproduce the germline sequence, and a read error may be involved. The sample belongs to a study of tumor-infiltrating lymphocytes in primary liver carcinoma. The investigators made TCR beta cDNA from 400 to 550 ng total RNA, using a constant-region primer. Each TCR beta library was derived from three nested multiplex PCR rounds that employed slightly modified ARM-PCR. Both of the initial two PCR rounds ran for roughly 11 cycles and employed TRBV1-TRBV30 forward primers alongside a C-beta reverse primer. TCRdb processed the multiplex PCR reads anew with MiXCR; each CDR3 protein has one entry. This sample has some 320,000 distinct CDR3 sequences, with roughly 60% found just once. Germline V gene data show CDR1 as MNHNS and CDR2 as SASEGT. There are 12 residues in the CDR3. Out of unsorted whole blood came the blood RNA, and germline DNA was extracted as well.

Findings and limits, study-wide: In tumor-adjacent and tumor-blood pairs, overlap was lower than in tumor region pairs. The top-250-clone fraction was significantly higher in tumors than in blood (p = 0.039).

This receptor was obtained from a man in his forties or fifties with primary liver carcinoma and hepatitis B virus infection. The sample comprised peripheral blood. The rearrangement joins TRBV6-1 to TRBJ2-7, with D unresolved. The CDR3: CAGSELSGEQYF. DNA for the CDR3: TGTGCCGGCAGTGAATTATCGGGCGAGCAGTACTTC.